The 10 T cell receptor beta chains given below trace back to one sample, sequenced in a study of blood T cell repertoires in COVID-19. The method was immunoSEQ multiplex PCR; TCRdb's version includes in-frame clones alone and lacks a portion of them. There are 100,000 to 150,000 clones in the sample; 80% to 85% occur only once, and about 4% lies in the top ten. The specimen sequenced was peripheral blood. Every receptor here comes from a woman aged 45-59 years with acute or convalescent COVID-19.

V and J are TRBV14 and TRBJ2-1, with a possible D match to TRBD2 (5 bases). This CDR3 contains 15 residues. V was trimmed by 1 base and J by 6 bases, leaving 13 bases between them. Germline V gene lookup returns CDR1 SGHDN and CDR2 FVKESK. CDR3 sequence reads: CASSQGLAGFNEQFF. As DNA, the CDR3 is TGTGCCAGCAGCCAAGGTTTGGCGGGCTTCAATGAGCAGTTCTTC. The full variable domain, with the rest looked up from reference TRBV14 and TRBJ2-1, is EAGVTQFPSHSVIEKGQTVTLRCDPISGHDNLYWYRRVMGKEIKFLLHFVKESKQDESGMPNNRFLAERTGGTYSTLKVQPAELEDSGVYFCASSQGLAGFNEQFFGPGTRLTVL.

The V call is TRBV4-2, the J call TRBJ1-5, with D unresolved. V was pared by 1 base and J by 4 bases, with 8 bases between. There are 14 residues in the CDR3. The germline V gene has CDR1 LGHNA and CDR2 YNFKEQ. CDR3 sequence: CASSQGNQNQPQHF. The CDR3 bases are TGTGCCAGCAGCCAAGGAAACCAGAATCAGCCCCAGCATTTT.

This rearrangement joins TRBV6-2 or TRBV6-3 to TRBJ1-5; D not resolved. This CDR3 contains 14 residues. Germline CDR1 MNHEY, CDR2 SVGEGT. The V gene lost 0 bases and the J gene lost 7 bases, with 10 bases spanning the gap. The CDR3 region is CASSYSGVTQPQHF. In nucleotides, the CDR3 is TGTGCCAGCAGTTACTCGGGAGTCACGCAGCCCCAGCATTTT.

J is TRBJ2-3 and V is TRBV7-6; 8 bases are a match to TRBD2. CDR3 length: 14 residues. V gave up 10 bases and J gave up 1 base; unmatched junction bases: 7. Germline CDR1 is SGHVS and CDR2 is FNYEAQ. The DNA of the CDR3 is TGTGCCACTTTAGCGGGATCGGGCACAGATACGCAGTATTTT. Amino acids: CATLAGSGTDTQYF.

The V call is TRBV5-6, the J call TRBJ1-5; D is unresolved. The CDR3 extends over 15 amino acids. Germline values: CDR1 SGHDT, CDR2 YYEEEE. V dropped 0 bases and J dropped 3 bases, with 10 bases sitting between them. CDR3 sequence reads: CASSLGRGNNQPQHF. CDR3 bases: TGTGCCAGCAGCTTGGGGCGCGGAAACAATCAGCCCCAGCATTTT.

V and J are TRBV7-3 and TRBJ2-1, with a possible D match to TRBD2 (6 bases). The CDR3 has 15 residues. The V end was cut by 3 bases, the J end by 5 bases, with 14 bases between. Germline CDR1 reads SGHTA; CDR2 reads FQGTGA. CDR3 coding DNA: TGTGCCAGCAGCTTGAAGACTAGTCCCAACAATGAGCAGTTCTTC. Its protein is CASSLKTSPNNEQFF.

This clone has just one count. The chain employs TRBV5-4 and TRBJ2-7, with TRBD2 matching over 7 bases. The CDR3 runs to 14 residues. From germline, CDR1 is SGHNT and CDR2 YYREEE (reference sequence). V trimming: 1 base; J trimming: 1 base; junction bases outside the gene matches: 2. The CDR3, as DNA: TGTGCCAGCAGCTTGTCTAGCGGATCCTACGAGCAGTACTTC. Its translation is CASSLSSGSYEQYF.

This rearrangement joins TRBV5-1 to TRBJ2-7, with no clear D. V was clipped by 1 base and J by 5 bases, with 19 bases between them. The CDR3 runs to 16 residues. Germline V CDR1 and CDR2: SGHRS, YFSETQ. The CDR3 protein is CASSLRGRRDEDEQYF. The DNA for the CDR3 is TGCGCCAGCAGCTTGAGAGGCCGGAGAGACGAGGACGAGCAGTACTTC.

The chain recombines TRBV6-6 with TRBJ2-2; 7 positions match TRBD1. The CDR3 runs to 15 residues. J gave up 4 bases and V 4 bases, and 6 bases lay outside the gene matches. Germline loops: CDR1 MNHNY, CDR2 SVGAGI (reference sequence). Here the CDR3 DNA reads TGTGCCAGCAGTTCGAGACAGGGCCGCACCGGGGAGCTGTTTTTT. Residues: CASSSRQGRTGELFF.

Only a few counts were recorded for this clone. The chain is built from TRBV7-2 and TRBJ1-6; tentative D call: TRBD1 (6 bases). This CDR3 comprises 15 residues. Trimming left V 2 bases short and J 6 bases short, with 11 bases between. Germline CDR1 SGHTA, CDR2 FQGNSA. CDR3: CASSLFGRGNSPLHF. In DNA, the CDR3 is TGTGCCAGCAGCTTATTTGGCAGGGGTAATTCACCCCTCCACTTT.